Presented here are 10 T cell receptor beta chains from one specimen sequenced in a study of monozygotic twins with cystic fibrosis. The assay was immunoSEQ multiplex PCR, and TCRdb's table has in-frame clones only and misses some. This table holds 15,000 to 20,000 clones, around 90% found once. The sample consisted of blood. All receptors derive from a girl between 2 and 10 years old with cystic fibrosis.

The chain uses TRBV30 and TRBJ1-1; a possible D gene is TRBD1 (6 bases). This CDR3 comprises 14 residues. The V end lost 3 bases, the J end lost 4 bases, and 15 bases lay between the germline ends. Per germline, CDR1 GTSNPN and CDR2 SVGIG (reference sequence). This CDR3 reads CAWRHYTGSTEAFF. CDR3 bases: TGTGCCTGGAGACACTACACAGGGAGCACTGAAGCTTTCTTT.

The rearrangement links TRBV29-1 to TRBJ1-1; 10 bases fit TRBD1. The length of the CDR3 is 14 residues. From germline, CDR1 is SQVTM and CDR2 ANQGSEA. The J segment lost 0 bases and the V segment lost 7 bases, leaving 5 bases of the junction unmatched. The chain's CDR3 is CSASGQGVNTEAFF. CDR3 in DNA: TGCAGCGCCTCCGGACAGGGGGTGAACACTGAAGCTTTCTTT.

This chain's CDR3 is CASSIDISGSSYEQYF. The CDR3 region has the DNA TGTGCCAGTAGTATAGATATTAGCGGGTCCTCCTACGAGCAGTACTTC. The chain is built from TRBV19 and TRBJ2-7; 7 bases are shared with TRBD2. Germline V gene sequence: CDR1 LNHDA, CDR2 SQIVND (reference sequence). After removal of 0 bases from V and 0 bases from J, the junction contained 5 bases not matched to a gene. The CDR3 is made up of 16 amino acids.

This clone was picked up a small number of times. The chain joins TRBV7-6 to TRBJ2-2; unclear D gene. The CDR3 consists of 11 residues. Per germline, CDR1 SGHVS and CDR2 FNYEAQ. V dropped 5 bases and J dropped 7 bases, with 5 bases sitting between them. DNA of the CDR3: TGTGCCAGCAGCCCAAACGGGGAGCTGTTTTTT. This translates into CASSPNGELFF.

This chain links TRBV4-2 with TRBJ1-2; D remains unclear. CDR1 LGHNA and CDR2 YNFKEQ come from the germline V gene. This CDR3 comprises 12 residues. The ends were cut back, 4 bases at V and 2 bases at J, with 5 bases in the middle. CDR3 amino acids: CASSPWNYGYTF. Written as DNA, the CDR3 is TGTGCCAGCAGCCCATGGAACTATGGCTACACCTTC.

The rearrangement joins TRBV29-1 to TRBJ1-1, with a tentative D call TRBD1 (5 bases). The V end was cut by 7 bases, the J end by 3 bases, with 12 bases between. Germline lookup yields CDR1 SQVTM and CDR2 ANQGSEA. This CDR3 spans 12 amino acids. The CDR3 coding sequence is TGCAGCGCCGGCGGGGGATACACTGAAGCTTTCTTT. It specifies CSAGGGYTEAFF.

This chain links TRBV19 with TRBJ1-4, with D maybe TRBD1 (6 bases). The CDR3 contains 13 residues. The V end lost 10 bases, the J end lost 3 bases, and 12 bases lay between the germline ends. Per the germline V gene, CDR1 is LNHDA and CDR2 is SQIVND (reference sequence). CDR3 sequence reads: CATSDRANEKLFF. CDR3 in DNA: TGTGCCACTTCGGACAGAGCTAATGAAAAACTGTTTTTT.

V is TRBV5-1 and J is TRBJ2-7; D tentatively fits TRBD1 or TRBD2 (6 bases each). CDR1 SGHRS and CDR2 YFSETQ come from the germline V gene. Trimming cost V 3 bases and J 1 base, with 11 bases left between them. This CDR3 has 14 amino acids. CDR3 in DNA: TGCGCCAGCAGCTCCGAAGGGGGGTCCTACGAGCAGTACTTC. Protein sequence: CASSSEGGSYEQYF.

This chain joins TRBV19 and TRBJ2-7; the D gene is possibly TRBD2 (6 bases). The CDR3 sequence is 13 residues long. V lost 3 bases and J lost 5, with 11 bases in between. Germline lookup yields CDR1 LNHDA and CDR2 SQIVND (reference sequence). The CDR3 region has the DNA TGTGCCAGTAGTATCGCGGGGTTTCACGAGCAGTACTTC. It translates to CASSIAGFHEQYF.

This clone was detected only a few times. This chain links TRBV2 with TRBJ1-6, with D unclear. The CDR3 covers 16 residues. The germline CDR1 and CDR2 sequences are SNHLY and FYNNEI. Trimming shortened V by 6 bases and J by 2 bases, and 14 bases separated the two germline ends. The CDR3 bases are TGTGCCAGCAGGTTCCGGTTGGGCGCCTATAATTCACCCCTCCACTTT. It specifies CASRFRLGAYNSPLHF. Based on the CDR3 plus reference TRBV2 and TRBJ1-6, the full variable domain is EPEVTQTPSHQVTQMGQEVILRCVPISNHLYFYWYRQILGQKVEFLVSFYNNEISEKSEIFDDQFSVERPDGSNFTLKIRSTKLEDSAMYFCASRFRLGAYNSPLHFGNGTRLTVT.